This T cell receptor (beta chain) comes out of a study of blood T cell repertoires in COVID-19. Overall study context: Both acute and convalescent COVID-19 samples were obtained from the United States, Italy and Spain.

Germline loops: CDR1 GTSNPN, CDR2 SVGIG (reference sequence). The V and J ends lost 0 bases and 1 base respectively, with 6 bases between them. The CDR3 runs to 13 residues. Per the study methods: Amplification of reference gene primers was used by the study to estimate nucleated cell counts. Sequencing used immunoSEQ multiplex PCR; TCRdb keeps in-frame clones, though not all of them. V, J and clone size derive from that table, while D and trimming were established from the DNA sequence. The sample includes 60,000 to 75,000 clones, roughly 85% of them seen just once. The V and J genes are TRBV30 and TRBJ1-1; no clear D. Sequenced: peripheral blood. This clonotype was obtained from a woman at least 80 years old with acute or convalescent COVID-19. The CDR3: CAWSVTRNTEAFF. CDR3 sequence (DNA): TGTGCCTGGAGTGTAACAAGGAACACTGAAGCTTTCTTT.